The 15 T cell receptor beta chains presented below share a single source sample, sequenced in a study of T cell changes during pregnancy in multiple sclerosis. Libraries were prepared by immunoSEQ multiplex PCR; TCRdb keeps only in-frame clonotypes and omits some of them. The sample gives approximately 50,000 clones, roughly nine tenths of which show up once; about 10% is in the top ten. The sample consisted of CD8+ T cells from peripheral blood mononuclear cells, taken after pregnancy. The source is a female donor with multiple sclerosis, enrolled in a pregnancy study.

The table lists this clone with a count of one. The chain couples TRBV19 to TRBJ2-4, with D possibly matching TRBD1 (6 bases). Germline assignment: CDR1 LNHDA and CDR2 SQIVND (reference sequence). CDR3 length: 15 residues. The germline V and J ends were trimmed by 4 bases and 7 bases, with 17 bases remaining between them. This CDR3 reads CASSTALTGLNIQYF. In nucleotides, the CDR3 is TGTGCCAGTAGTACCGCCCTTACAGGGTTGAACATTCAGTACTTC.

The rearrangement joins TRBV19 to TRBJ2-7, with a weak D call TRBD1 (6 bases). V was clipped by 2 bases and J by 2 bases, with 10 bases between them. CDR3 length: 14 amino acids. Germline values: CDR1 LNHDA, CDR2 SQIVND (reference sequence). The chain's CDR3 is CASSISGQTYEQYF. The CDR3 DNA reads TGTGCCAGTAGTATATCCGGACAGACCTACGAGCAGTACTTC.

The gene calls are TRBV19 and TRBJ2-7; 7 nucleotides agree with TRBD1. The germline gives CDR1 LNHDA, CDR2 SQIVND (reference sequence). This CDR3 has 14 amino acids. V lost 3 bases and J lost 3; bases outside the gene matches: 5. DNA for the CDR3: TGTGCCAGTAGTATGTCGGGGACAGTCTACGAGCAGTACTTC. Amino acids: CASSMSGTVYEQYF.

The count of this clone is one. The chain couples TRBV9 to TRBJ2-5; 7 bases line up with TRBD2. The CDR3 totals 17 residues. The germline gives CDR1 SGDLS, CDR2 YYNGEE. V trimming: 3 bases; J trimming: 3 bases; junction bases outside the gene matches: 14. CDR3 sequence: CASSADGGGRLEETQYF. In DNA form, the CDR3 reads TGTGCCAGCAGCGCGGATGGGGGGGGACGGTTAGAAGAGACCCAGTACTTC. The variable domain in full, completed from reference TRBV9 and TRBJ2-5, reads DSGVTQTPKHLITATGQRVTLRCSPRSGDLSVYWYQQSLDQGLQFLIQYYNGEERAKGNILERFSAQQFPDLHSELNLSSLELGDSALYFCASSADGGGRLEETQYFGPGTRLLVL.

The chain couples TRBV6-4 to TRBJ1-1; 8 bases are shared with TRBD1. J gave up 7 bases and V 6 bases, and 10 bases lay outside the gene matches. The CDR3 runs 14 residues. Germline loops: CDR1 MRHNA, CDR2 SNTAGT. DNA of the CDR3: TGTGCCAGCAGCCGCCCAGGGGGCAAGGATGAAGCTTTCTTT. The encoded protein is CASSRPGGKDEAFF.

The rearrangement links TRBV27 to TRBJ2-7; TRBD2 matches 11 bases. With 5 bases clipped from V and 2 bases from J, the junction kept 5 bases outside the gene matches. The CDR3 contains 15 residues. Germline CDR1 and CDR2: MNHEY and SMNVEV (reference sequence). The CDR3 DNA reads as TGTGCCAGCAGTATTACTAGCGGGGGACCCTACGAGCAGTACTTC. It translates to CASSITSGGPYEQYF.

V usage is TRBV6-5 and J usage is TRBJ1-1; 11 nucleotides align to TRBD1. Looked up from germline, CDR1 is MNHEY and CDR2 is SVGAGI. CDR3 length equals 15 residues. V lost 2 bases and J lost 6; bases outside the gene matches: 5. CDR3 residues: CASSYRGGQGAEAFF. CDR3 nucleotides: TGTGCCAGCAGTTACCGCGGGGGACAGGGGGCTGAAGCTTTCTTT.

The genes are TRBV6-6 and TRBJ2-7; 9 bases agree with TRBD2. The V and J ends lost 2 bases and 5 bases, in that order; junction bases with no gene match: 10. Germline V gene data show CDR1 as MNHNY and CDR2 as SVGAGI (reference sequence). CDR3 length: 16 residues. The CDR3 nucleotides read TGTGCCAGCAGTTACCTAGGTGGCGGGGGGGCCCACGAGCAGTACTTC. Translated: CASSYLGGGGAHEQYF.

V is TRBV4-1 and J is TRBJ2-2; 10 bases match TRBD2. V was pared by 4 bases and J by 4 bases, with 3 bases of the junction left unmatched. Germline V gene lookup returns CDR1 MGHRA and CDR2 YSYEKL. The CDR3 extends over 15 amino acids. In DNA, the CDR3 is TGCGCCAGCAGCCTAAGCGGGGGGGCCACCGGGGAGCTGTTTTTT. Translating gives CASSLSGGATGELFF.

This rearrangement joins TRBV7-9 to TRBJ1-2, with 8 nucleotides matching TRBD1. The ends lost 9 bases at V and 7 bases at J; junction bases unmatched: 7. The CDR3 covers 12 residues. The germline V gene has CDR1 SEHNR and CDR2 FQNEAQ (reference sequence). DNA for the CDR3: TGTGCCAGTGGACAGGGTAATCTTGGCTACACCTTC. Translating gives CASGQGNLGYTF.

Only one count was recorded for this clone. The chain has TRBV4-1 and TRBJ1-6; no definite D call. This CDR3 contains 16 residues. CDR1 MGHRA and CDR2 YSYEKL come from the germline V gene. The V end lost 4 bases, the J end lost 0 bases, and 10 bases lay between the germline ends. CDR3 DNA sequence: TGCGCCAGCAGCCTAACCGAGAGCTCCTATAATTCACCCCTCCACTTT. Translating gives CASSLTESSYNSPLHF.

The chain employs TRBV27 and TRBJ2-6; D is possibly TRBD1 (5 bases). Trimming removed 5 bases from V and 1 base from J, with 9 bases in between. The V gene's germline CDR1 is MNHEY and CDR2 SMNVEV (reference sequence). The CDR3 has 15 amino acids. Here the CDR3 reads CASSIRDSGANVLTF. CDR3 coding DNA: TGTGCCAGCAGTATCAGGGATTCTGGGGCCAACGTCCTGACTTTC.

The genes are TRBV6-1 and TRBJ1-3; D might be TRBD1 (5 bases). CDR3 length: 14 amino acids. From germline, CDR1 is MNHNS and CDR2 SASEGT. Trimming cost V 9 bases and J 0 bases, with 12 bases left between them. Here the CDR3 DNA reads TGTGCCAGTAGTTCAGGGTTCTCTGGAAACACCATATATTTT. It is translated as CASSSGFSGNTIYF.

The chain carries TRBV30 and TRBJ1-6, with D unresolved. Between the trimmed V and J ends, which lost 3 bases and 0 bases, there was a span of 9 bases. The CDR3 runs to 15 residues. Germline assignment: CDR1 GTSNPN and CDR2 SVGIG (reference sequence). Here the CDR3 reads CAWSPAGSYNSPLHF. The CDR3 DNA reads TGTGCCTGGAGCCCCGCGGGCTCCTATAATTCACCCCTCCACTTT.

The chain links TRBV11-2 to TRBJ2-3; no clear D. Trimming removed 4 bases from V and 3 bases from J, with 11 bases in between. Germline CDR1 and CDR2: SGHAT and FQNNGV. This CDR3 contains 14 residues. CDR3 sequence: CASSSLLETDTQYF. DNA for the CDR3: TGTGCCAGCAGCTCCCTCCTAGAAACAGATACGCAGTATTTT.